The present T cell receptor (beta chain) was sequenced within a study of post-analysis software for immune sequencing data. Unique molecular identifiers had been added to the TCR beta cDNA libraries. A population of roughly 1 to 11 million T cells gave rise to roughly 490,000 cDNA molecules. TCRdb used MiXCR to reprocess the PCR reads, holding one entry per CDR3 protein. Of about 460,000 distinct CDR3 sequences in the sample, around 40% were seen once. Findings and caveats of the study: In patients, TRBV5-6, TRBV5-1 and TRBV20-1 belonged to 4 or 5 TRBV segments found more frequently than in controls. Those with multiple sclerosis, the patient group, showed significantly lower normalized Chao1 diversity than controls. Samples from one preparation batch, clustered by F measure, grouped strongly together.

On this clonotype itself: What it binds is not known.

Trimming removed 5 bases from V and 1 base from J, with 8 bases in between. Germline V lookup: CDR1 SGHTA, CDR2 FQGTGA. The CDR3 contains 13 residues. The sample taken for sequencing was blood. The TCR originated in a girl under 18 with multiple sclerosis. The chain combines TRBV7-3 with TRBJ2-5; D not resolved. In DNA, the CDR3 is TGTGCCAGCAGCCCTATGGGCCAAGAGACCCAGTACTTC. Its protein product is CASSPMGQETQYF.